The 29 T cell receptor beta chains in this list originate from one sample, sequenced in a study of T cells after yellow fever vaccination. TCRdb ran MiXCR on the 5' RACE reads and lists one entry per CDR3 protein. The sample shows over 65,000 distinct CDR3 sequences, 10% to 15% of them seen only once. Specimen: CD8+ T cells not binding an NS4B(214-222) dextramer, sorted from PBMCs, collected approximately 22 days after the first yellow fever vaccination. The receptors come from a young man who received the YFV17D yellow fever vaccine.

The chain has TRBV4-1 and TRBJ2-7, with unresolved D. Germline loops: CDR1 MGHRA, CDR2 YSYEKL. The germline V and J ends were trimmed by 0 bases and 2 bases, with 8 bases remaining between them. The CDR3 runs 14 residues. Written as DNA, the CDR3 is TGCGCCAGCAGCCAAGACCTCACCACCTACGAGCAGTACTTC. This gives the protein CASSQDLTTYEQYF.

The chain is built from TRBV28 and TRBJ1-5, with D tentatively TRBD1 (6 bases). CDR3 length equals 20 residues. CDR1 and CDR2 from the germline V gene are MDHEN and SYDVKM. V dropped 3 bases and J dropped 0 bases, with 24 bases sitting between them. CDR3 in DNA: TGTGCCAGCAGTTTCCTACGGACAGCCGCTGAACTTTATAGCAATCAGCCCCAGCATTTT. This sequence encodes CASSFLRTAAELYSNQPQHF.

This chain links TRBV13 with TRBJ1-2; TRBD1 matches at 8 bases. This CDR3 contains 18 residues. Trimming at V came to 5 bases and at J to 1 base, leaving 15 bases not matched to a gene. CDR1 and CDR2 from the germline V gene are PRHDT and FYEKMQ (reference sequence). The CDR3 sequence is CASSPSDRGNIFNYGYTF. The CDR3 DNA follows: TGTGCCAGCAGCCCCTCAGACAGGGGAAATATATTTAACTATGGCTACACCTTC.

The gene calls are TRBV14 and TRBJ2-1; no definite D call. This CDR3 contains 14 residues. V was pared by 4 bases and J by 3 bases, with 10 bases between. Germline CDR1 SGHDN, CDR2 FVKESK. The CDR3 spells CASSPSGIYNEQFF. CDR3 nucleotides: TGTGCCAGCAGCCCATCGGGTATCTACAATGAGCAGTTCTTC.

This clonotype has just a few counts. The chain carries TRBV7-2 and TRBJ2-3; 11 nucleotides match TRBD2. V shed 7 bases and J 2 bases; nucleotides not matched to a gene: 5. The CDR3 totals 15 residues. Per the germline V gene, CDR1 is SGHTA and CDR2 is FQGNSA. CDR3 sequence: CASTLAGGITDTQYF. The DNA of the CDR3 is TGTGCCAGCACCCTAGCGGGGGGTATCACAGATACGCAGTATTTT.

The chain is built from TRBV12-3 or TRBV12-4 and TRBJ2-1; 7 nucleotides align to TRBD1. The CDR3 totals 14 residues. Germline trimming cut 6 bases from V and 6 bases from J; bases unmatched to any gene: 8. DNA for the CDR3: TGTGCCAGCAGGGACCCGGGACAGCTCAATGAGCAGTTCTTC. It yields the protein CASRDPGQLNEQFF.

J is TRBJ2-1 and V is TRBV7-3; D is perhaps TRBD2 (6 bases). This CDR3 region has 13 residues. Germline-derived CDR1 and CDR2 are SGHTA and FQGTGA. Deletions cut 3 bases from V and 6 bases from J, with 9 bases between. The CDR3 spells CASSFYSGNEQFF. In DNA, the CDR3 is TGTGCCAGCAGCTTTTATAGCGGCAATGAGCAGTTCTTC.

This chain joins TRBV6-4 and TRBJ2-1; D possibly corresponds to TRBD2 (5 bases). This CDR3 region has 14 residues. CDR1 is MRHNA, CDR2 SNTAGT, per germline. Trimming stripped 1 base from V and 6 bases from J, with 10 bases between. The CDR3 nucleotides are TGTGCCAGCAGTGACTATGCTAGCTCCAATGAGCAGTTCTTC. Translated, it gives CASSDYASSNEQFF.

In this sample, this clonotype turned up a few times. The chain recombines TRBV27 with TRBJ2-7; D ambiguous. Germline-derived CDR1 and CDR2 are MNHEY and SMNVEV (reference sequence). V was trimmed by 2 bases and J by 3 bases, leaving 8 bases between them. This CDR3 spans 13 amino acids. The CDR3 DNA is TGTGCCAGCAGTTTAAGGCTAGACTACGAGCAGTACTTC. Its protein product is CASSLRLDYEQYF.

This clonotype came up a few times. This chain links TRBV5-6 with TRBJ2-7; 11 nucleotides agree with TRBD2. Per the germline V gene, CDR1 is SGHDT and CDR2 is YYEEEE. The trim removed 4 bases at V and 0 bases at J, leaving 3 bases unmatched. This CDR3 region has 15 residues. The CDR3 loop is CASSVGTSGSYEQYF. DNA for the CDR3: TGTGCCAGCAGCGTCGGGACTAGCGGCTCCTACGAGCAGTACTTC.

The J gene is TRBJ2-5, the V gene TRBV20-1; no firm D call. CDR3 size: 13 residues. The germline V gene encodes CDR1 DFQATT and CDR2 SNEGSKA (reference sequence). Trimming pared 0 bases from V and 5 bases from J, leaving 10 bases between. Here the CDR3 DNA reads TGCAGTGCTAGAGACGTTTCCGCGGAGACCCAGTACTTC. Its translation: CSARDVSAETQYF.

Only a few counts were recorded for this clonotype. Here the CDR3 reads CASSPGLAGGGEQFF. The CDR3 DNA reads TGTGCCAGCAGTCCGGGACTAGCGGGGGGTGGTGAGCAGTTCTTC. The chain carries TRBV7-3 and TRBJ2-1, with 15 positions matching TRBD2. V shed 6 bases and J 9 bases; nucleotides not matched to a gene: 6. The CDR3 runs to 15 residues. Germline V CDR1 and CDR2: SGHTA, FQGTGA. Full variable domain (outside the CDR3, taken from reference TRBV7-3 and TRBJ2-1): GAGVSQTPSNKVTEKGKYVELRCDPISGHTALYWYRQSLGQGPEFLIYFQGTGAADDSGLPNDRFFAVRPEGSVSTLKIQRTERGDSAVYLCASSPGLAGGGEQFFGPGTRLTVL.

The V call is TRBV19, the J call TRBJ2-5, with TRBD1 identical over 9 bases. Germline-derived CDR1 and CDR2 are LNHDA and SQIVND (reference sequence). After removal of 2 bases from V and 5 bases from J, the junction contained 9 bases not matched to a gene. The CDR3 length is 16 residues. The chain's CDR3 is CASSISTGGSGETQYF. CDR3 nucleotides: TGTGCCAGTAGTATATCGACAGGGGGATCGGGTGAGACCCAGTACTTC.

This clonotype was recorded many times. The chain uses TRBV27 and TRBJ2-1; 8 bases agree with TRBD2. The V gene's germline CDR1 is MNHEY and CDR2 SMNVEV (reference sequence). The CDR3 contains 16 residues. V was pared by 5 bases and J by 8 bases, with 14 bases of the junction left unmatched. This CDR3 reads CASSPYLGTRIDEQFF. The CDR3 region has the DNA TGTGCCAGCAGTCCGTACCTCGGGACTAGAATTGATGAGCAGTTCTTC.

This clonotype was detected only once. The rearrangement uses TRBV7-9 and TRBJ2-7; 7 positions match TRBD1. J lost 5 bases, V lost 5 bases, and 9 bases had no gene match. Looked up from germline, CDR1 is SEHNR and CDR2 is FQNEAQ (reference sequence). The CDR3 loop spans 14 amino acids. The CDR3 here is CASSAADRVNEQYF. The CDR3 coding sequence is TGTGCCAGCAGCGCCGCCGACAGGGTCAACGAGCAGTACTTC. Full variable domain (rest looked up from reference TRBV7-9 and TRBJ2-7): DTGVSQNPRHKITKRGQNVTFRCDPISEHNRLYWYRQTLGQGPEFLTYFQNEAQLEKSRLLSDRFSAERPKGSFSTLEIQRTEQGDSAMYLCASSAADRVNEQYFGPGTRLTVT.

This clonotype was picked up a small number of times. The chain uses TRBV5-1 and TRBJ2-1; 11 bases are a match to TRBD1. The CDR3 has 14 residues. V dropped 4 bases and J dropped 9; count of bases not matched to a gene: 6. The germline V gene has CDR1 SGHRS and CDR2 YFSETQ. The CDR3 DNA is TGCGCCAGCAGCGGGACAGGGGGTCCCACTGAGCAGTTCTTC. Protein sequence: CASSGTGGPTEQFF. The entire variable domain, with the rest obtained from reference TRBV5-1 and TRBJ2-1, is as follows: KAGVTQTPRYLIKTRGQQVTLSCSPISGHRSVSWYQQTPGQGLQFLFEYFSETQRNKGNFPGRFSGRQFSNSRSEMNVSTLELGDSALYLCASSGTGGPTEQFFGPGTRLTVL.

This clonotype was detected a few times. This chain uses TRBV4-2 with TRBJ1-5, with D tentatively TRBD1 (6 bases). Germline V gene sequence: CDR1 LGHNA, CDR2 YNFKEQ. V was pared by 1 base and J by 7 bases, with 11 bases between. The CDR3 covers 14 residues. The DNA of the CDR3 is TGTGCCAGCAGCCAAGGGGGGCGGTGGCAGCCCCAGCATTTT. Its translation is CASSQGGRWQPQHF.

J is TRBJ2-7 and V is TRBV11-2; 10 bases match TRBD1. CDR3 length: 13 residues. Germline V gene lookup returns CDR1 SGHAT and CDR2 FQNNGV. Trimming removed 4 bases from V and 6 bases from J; junction bases left unmatched: 3. The CDR3 coding sequence is TGTGCCAGCAGCTGGGACAGGGGAGGCGAGCAGTACTTC. Its translation is CASSWDRGGEQYF.

This clonotype was detected a few times. V usage is TRBV4-1 and J usage is TRBJ2-1; D assignment may be TRBD1 or TRBD2 (5 bases each). The CDR3 contains 17 residues. V was pared by 4 bases and J by 1 base, with 17 bases between. CDR1 and CDR2 (germline): MGHRA, YSYEKL. The CDR3 region has the DNA TGCGCCAGCAGCCCAAAGGATATGAGGGGTTCCTACAATGAGCAGTTCTTC. Translation: CASSPKDMRGSYNEQFF.

This chain joins TRBV4-2 and TRBJ2-5, with D perhaps being TRBD1 or TRBD2 (5 bases each). V was pared by 5 bases and J by 5 bases, with 18 bases between. The CDR3 loop spans 15 amino acids. CDR1 is LGHNA and CDR2 is YNFKEQ in the germline V gene. CDR3 sequence: CASSERGALRETQYF. The CDR3 DNA is TGTGCCAGCAGCGAACGAGGGGCTCTGAGGGAGACCCAGTACTTC.

The chain joins TRBV4-1 to TRBJ2-1, with 7 bases lining up with TRBD2. The V segment lost 3 bases and the J segment 2 bases; nucleotides outside the gene matches: 4. Per the germline V gene, CDR1 is MGHRA and CDR2 is YSYEKL. The CDR3 totals 15 residues. CDR3 sequence reads: CASSHPGLTYNEQFF. CDR3 nucleotides: TGCGCCAGCAGCCATCCGGGACTAACCTACAATGAGCAGTTCTTC.

The chain employs TRBV19 and TRBJ2-7; weak D call: TRBD1 (6 bases). The CDR3 sequence is 14 residues long. The V end lost 3 bases, the J end lost 3 bases, and 12 bases lay between the germline ends. Per germline, CDR1 LNHDA and CDR2 SQIVND (reference sequence). The CDR3 sequence: CASSMGTGSYEQYF. The CDR3 coding sequence is TGTGCCAGTAGTATGGGCACAGGGAGCTACGAGCAGTACTTC.

This clonotype was found a few times. The chain is built from TRBV12-3 or TRBV12-4 and TRBJ1-5; a possible D gene is TRBD1 (6 bases). With 3 bases removed from V and 4 bases from J, the gap between germline ends came to 10 bases. The CDR3 runs 14 residues. CDR3 residues: CASSFEGGNQPQHF. In nucleotides, the CDR3 is TGTGCCAGCAGTTTTGAAGGGGGTAATCAGCCCCAGCATTTT.

This clonotype was seen a handful of times. The J gene is TRBJ2-1, the V gene TRBV5-1, with TRBD1 matching over 10 bases. After removal of 1 base from V and 10 bases from J, the junction contained 8 bases not matched to a gene. CDR3 size: 15 residues. Germline assignment: CDR1 SGHRS and CDR2 YFSETQ. The chain's CDR3 is CASSLSGTGAMEQFF. CDR3 nucleotide sequence: TGCGCCAGCAGCTTGTCCGGGACAGGGGCCATGGAGCAGTTCTTC.

This clonotype was counted only a few times. V and J are TRBV4-1 and TRBJ2-5; possibly TRBD2 for D (6 bases). The CDR3 is 15 residues long. The germline gives CDR1 MGHRA, CDR2 YSYEKL. The V and J ends lost 0 bases and 1 base respectively, with 9 bases between them. The CDR3 region is CASSQEISGQETQYF. CDR3 nucleotide sequence: TGCGCCAGCAGCCAAGAGATTAGCGGCCAAGAGACCCAGTACTTC.

The table lists this clonotype with a few counts. The gene calls are TRBV7-9 and TRBJ2-1; 11 positions agree with TRBD1. The CDR3 spans 15 residues. The V gene end was trimmed by 7 bases and the J gene end by 4 bases; junction bases not matched to a gene: 6. Germline-derived CDR1 and CDR2 are SEHNR and FQNEAQ (reference sequence). The CDR3 DNA reads TGTGCCAGCAACGTCGGACAGGGGGCTTACAATGAGCAGTTCTTC. Its translation is CASNVGQGAYNEQFF.

The chain recombines TRBV5-6 with TRBJ2-7, with D hard to call. V lost 0 bases and J 0 bases, leaving 4 bases between the germline ends. This CDR3 has 13 amino acids. Germline V CDR1 and CDR2: SGHDT, YYEEEE. As DNA, the CDR3 is TGTGCCAGCAGCTTGGGACGCTCCTACGAGCAGTACGTC. Protein: CASSLGRSYEQYV.

This clonotype has more than one count but fewer than ten. The rearrangement links TRBV15 to TRBJ2-5; TRBD1 is a possible D gene (5 bases). Germline V CDR1 and CDR2: LNHNV, YYDKDF (reference sequence). The CDR3 is made up of 14 amino acids. Trimming shortened V by 3 bases and J by 5 bases, and 13 bases separated the two germline ends. CDR3 region: CATSRYGATETQYF. CDR3 DNA: TGTGCCACCAGCAGGTATGGGGCGACGGAGACCCAGTACTTC.

In this sample, this clonotype turned up a few times. This chain connects TRBV7-9 to TRBJ2-3; 8 bases fit TRBD2. This CDR3 comprises 15 residues. Per germline, CDR1 SEHNR and CDR2 FQNEAQ (reference sequence). V gave up 2 bases and J gave up 3 bases; unmatched junction bases: 4. In DNA, the CDR3 is TGTGCCAGCAGCTTAAGCCTAGCGGGTACAGATACGCAGTATTTT. Translated: CASSLSLAGTDTQYF.